The 28 T cell receptor beta chains given below trace back to one sample, sequenced in a study of prognosis after radiotherapy for stage I lung cancer. CDR3 of TCR beta was amplified from genomic DNA via a two-round multiplex PCR. Gene-specific TRBV and TRBJ primers were used in PCR round one. TCRdb ran MiXCR on the multiplex PCR reads and lists one entry per CDR3 protein. The table records fewer than 40,000 distinct CDR3 sequences, about 34% of them present only once. The specimen was PBMCs, collected before or after stereotactic body radiation therapy (not recorded which). The receptors stem from a donor aged 50 or older with non-small cell lung cancer.

This clonotype came up many times. The J gene is TRBJ1-2, the V gene TRBV20-1; a weak D match, TRBD1 (5 bases). There are 14 residues in the CDR3. In germline, CDR1 is DFQATT, CDR2 SNEGSKA (reference sequence). With 0 bases removed from V and 6 bases from J, the gap between germline ends came to 14 bases. CDR3 amino acids: CSARDPRGLDGYTF. The CDR3 bases are TGCAGTGCTAGAGATCCTCGGGGGTTGGATGGCTACACCTTC.

This clonotype was counted at least ten times. The genes are TRBV7-9 and TRBJ2-7, with D possibly matching TRBD2 (6 bases). CDR1 and CDR2 (germline): SEHNR, FQNEAQ (reference sequence). This CDR3 contains 15 residues. V gave up 5 bases and J gave up 2 bases, with 16 bases separating them. The CDR3 DNA sequence: TGTGCCAGCAGCGCCCTAGGAGGGGCGGCCTACGAGCAGTACTTC. It translates to CASSALGGAAYEQYF.

This clonotype has at least ten counts. The chain links TRBV6-2 or TRBV6-3 to TRBJ2-7, with D tentatively TRBD1 (5 bases). Trimming removed 5 bases from V and 2 bases from J, with 16 bases in between. The CDR3 spans 15 residues. Germline V gene data show CDR1 as MNHEY and CDR2 as SVGEGT. CDR3 nucleotide sequence: TGTGCCAGCAGTGAGTCTCCGGACACCGCCTACGAGCAGTACTTC. Its protein is CASSESPDTAYEQYF.

This clonotype was found a few times. The chain uses TRBV18 and TRBJ2-1; TRBD1 might be the D (5 bases). V was trimmed by 0 bases and J by 4 bases, leaving 13 bases between them. The V gene's germline CDR1 is KGHSH and CDR2 LQKENI. The CDR3 runs 16 residues. The CDR3 protein is CASSPPVGRGYNEQFF. As DNA, the CDR3 is TGTGCCAGCTCACCACCGGTAGGAAGGGGATACAATGAGCAGTTCTTC.

The rearrangement uses TRBV6-1 and TRBJ2-1; 10 nucleotides match TRBD2. From germline, CDR1 is MNHNS and CDR2 SASEGT. The CDR3 spans 15 residues. V trimming: 4 bases; J trimming: 7 bases; junction bases outside the gene matches: 7. CDR3 region: CASSGWTSGINEQFF. CDR3 nucleotides: TGTGCCAGCAGTGGTTGGACTAGCGGTATAAATGAGCAGTTCTTC.

This clonotype appeared many times. The chain employs TRBV30 and TRBJ1-5; D is uncertain. Looked up from germline, CDR1 is GTSNPN and CDR2 is SVGIG (reference sequence). Trimming removed 1 base at V and 6 bases at J, with 7 bases between. CDR3 length: 12 residues. The CDR3 here is CAWSAFRQPQHF. The CDR3 bases are TGTGCCTGGAGTGCTTTTCGTCAGCCCCAGCATTTT.

In its sample, this clonotype was seen many times. V and J are TRBV2 and TRBJ1-2; D unresolved. The V gene's germline CDR1 is SNHLY and CDR2 FYNNEI. Trimming removed 1 base at V and 4 bases at J, with 10 bases between. CDR3 length: 14 residues. DNA of the CDR3: TGTGCCAGCAGTGAAGGCGTAGGATTCTATGGCTACACCTTC. Translated, it gives CASSEGVGFYGYTF.

This clonotype was seen a handful of times. The rearrangement links TRBV5-4 to TRBJ2-7, with 8 bases matching TRBD1. Unmatched junction bases numbered 5, after V lost 5 bases and J lost 4 bases. CDR1 is SGHNT, CDR2 YYREEE, per germline (reference sequence). The CDR3 spans 13 residues. The CDR3 DNA reads as TGTGCCAGCAGTCGGGACAGGATTTACGAGCAGTACTTC. Residues: CASSRDRIYEQYF.

This clonotype was recorded at least ten times. The rearrangement uses TRBV30 and TRBJ2-2; D unresolved. Germline CDR1 and CDR2: GTSNPN and SVGIG (reference sequence). The CDR3 is made up of 14 amino acids. V gave up 1 base and J gave up 4 bases, with 10 bases separating them. The chain's CDR3 is CAWSGVLVTGELFF. In DNA, the CDR3 is TGTGCCTGGAGTGGCGTTTTAGTCACCGGGGAGCTGTTTTTT.

The table lists this clonotype with many counts. The genes are TRBV12-3 or TRBV12-4 and TRBJ2-2; D remains unclear. The CDR3 consists of 13 residues. The V end was cut by 3 bases, the J end by 6 bases, with 8 bases between. Here the CDR3 DNA reads TGTGCCAGCAGTTTGGTCGGCGCCGGGGAGCTGTTTTTT. Its translation is CASSLVGAGELFF.

This clonotype was counted many times. The chain combines TRBV5-1 with TRBJ2-7; D is perhaps TRBD1 (5 bases). The CDR3 has 14 amino acids. Germline lookup yields CDR1 SGHRS and CDR2 YFSETQ. The V gene lost 2 bases and the J gene lost 2 bases, with 11 bases spanning the gap. CDR3 bases: TGCGCCAGCAGCTTTGGAACAGGCGCCTACGAGCAGTACTTC. Its protein product is CASSFGTGAYEQYF.

This clonotype has ten or more counts. J is TRBJ1-2 and V is TRBV19; the D is unclear. Trimming left V 0 bases short and J 4 bases short, with 12 bases between. The CDR3 runs to 15 residues. Germline V lookup: CDR1 LNHDA, CDR2 SQIVND (reference sequence). CDR3 in DNA: TGTGCCAGTAGTATAGATCGGAGGGCAGGCTATGGCTACACCTTC. Translation: CASSIDRRAGYGYTF.

This clonotype has a handful of counts. The gene calls are TRBV6-1 and TRBJ1-1; no firm D call. This CDR3 is 13 amino acids long. V was cut by 7 bases and J by 0 bases, with 9 bases left in between. The germline gives CDR1 MNHNS, CDR2 SASEGT. The CDR3 here is CASTPTLNTEAFF. CDR3 DNA sequence: TGTGCCAGCACCCCCACATTGAACACTGAAGCTTTCTTT.

The genes are TRBV12-3 or TRBV12-4 and TRBJ2-1; the match to TRBD2 covers 14 bases. The V gene end was trimmed by 4 bases and the J gene end by 0 bases; junction bases not matched to a gene: 11. The CDR3 runs to 20 residues. The chain's CDR3 is CASSSQGLAGESNSYNEQFF. Written as DNA, the CDR3 is TGTGCCAGCAGTTCACAGGGACTAGCGGGGGAATCGAACTCCTACAATGAGCAGTTCTTC.

The table lists this clonotype with a few counts. The rearrangement links TRBV11-2 to TRBJ2-5; no definite D call. CDR1 and CDR2 from the germline V gene are SGHAT and FQNNGV. CDR3 length: 15 residues. Trimming took off 1 base at V and 1 base at J, with 10 bases between the two ends. The CDR3 reads CASSLGGARQETQYF. DNA for the CDR3: TGTGCCAGCAGCTTAGGTGGAGCTCGCCAAGAGACCCAGTACTTC.

This clonotype has ten or more counts. V and J are TRBV20-1 and TRBJ1-1; D call uncertain. Germline CDR1 and CDR2: DFQATT and SNEGSKA (reference sequence). This CDR3 is 11 amino acids long. The V gene lost 1 base and the J gene lost 8 bases, with 8 bases spanning the gap. CDR3 amino acids: CSARGIKEAFF. CDR3 bases: TGCAGTGCTAGAGGCATTAAAGAAGCTTTCTTT.

The CDR3 reads CASSPMTGKLVRYTF. The DNA for the CDR3 is TGTGCCAGCAGTCCAATGACAGGTAAACTAGTGAGGTACACCTTC. This chain connects TRBV6-2 or TRBV6-3 to TRBJ1-2, with D possibly matching TRBD1 (6 bases). The CDR3 covers 15 residues. V lost 5 bases and J 11 bases, leaving 24 bases between the germline ends. Germline V lookup: CDR1 MNHEY, CDR2 SVGEGT.

The sample holds many counts of this clonotype. The V call is TRBV27, the J call TRBJ1-5; TRBD1 is a possible D gene (5 bases). The V end was cut by 3 bases, the J end by 0 bases, with 9 bases between. CDR3 size: 15 residues. CDR1 and CDR2 (germline): MNHEY, SMNVEV (reference sequence). The CDR3: CASSLGVDSNQPQHF. DNA of the CDR3: TGTGCCAGCAGTTTGGGGGTGGATAGCAATCAGCCCCAGCATTTT.

Notes on this clonotype: This may be a read error: a much more frequent sequence differs by one nucleotide. The rearrangement links TRBV2 to TRBJ2-2, with 8 bases aligning to TRBD2. There are 15 residues in the CDR3. CDR1 SNHLY and CDR2 FYNNEI come from the germline V gene. The V and J ends lost 5 bases and 4 bases, in that order; junction bases with no gene match: 6. This CDR3 reads CASSIAGSATGELFF. CDR3 coding DNA: TGTGCCAGCAGTATAGCGGGATCCGCCACCGGGGAGCTGTTTTTT.

At least ten counts were recorded for this clonotype. This chain connects TRBV6-2 or TRBV6-3 to TRBJ2-5; D is possibly TRBD1 or TRBD2 (5 bases each). Germline V gene sequence: CDR1 MNHEY, CDR2 SVGEGT. The CDR3 extends over 14 amino acids. Trimming took 0 bases from V and 7 from J, leaving 12 bases between them. The CDR3 DNA reads as TGTGCCAGCAGTTACTCTCGGGACCCGGGGACCCAGTACTTC. Translation: CASSYSRDPGTQYF.

This clonotype was seen a handful of times. V gene TRBV19 combines with J gene TRBJ2-1, with D possibly TRBD1 on 5 matching bases. The CDR3 contains 15 residues. CDR1 and CDR2 (germline): LNHDA, SQIVND (reference sequence). CDR3 sequence: CTTRPVGPLDNEQFF. The CDR3 DNA sequence: TGTACCACTCGACCAGTGGGGCCTCTCGACAATGAGCAGTTCTTC.

Regarding this clonotype: Being one base from a much bigger clone, this may be a read error. The V call is TRBV15, the J call TRBJ1-1, with 8 nucleotides matching TRBD1. CDR3 length: 15 amino acids. From germline, CDR1 is LNHNV and CDR2 YYDKDF (reference sequence). CDR3 nucleotide sequence: TGTGCCACCAGCAGAGAGGCAGGGGGCTTCACTCAAGCTTTCTTT. Amino acid sequence: CATSREAGGFTQAFF. Filled out from reference TRBV15 and TRBJ1-1, the complete variable domain reads DAMVIQNPRYQVTQFGKPVTLSCSQTLNHNVMYWYQQKSSQAPKLLFHYYDKDFNNEADTPDNFQSRRPNTSFCFLDIRSPGLGDTAMYLCATSREAGGFTQAFFGQGTRLTVV.

This chain joins TRBV28 and TRBJ2-7; no clear D gene. CDR1 is MDHEN, CDR2 SYDVKM, per germline. V lost 10 bases and J lost 2, with 9 bases in between. This CDR3 spans 11 amino acids. The CDR3 coding sequence is TGTGCCATTTCCGTCACCTACGAGCAGTACTTC. Translation gives CAISVTYEQYF.

This clonotype has a single count. The gene calls are TRBV19 and TRBJ2-1; 8 bases map to TRBD1. Per the germline V gene, CDR1 is LNHDA and CDR2 is SQIVND (reference sequence). This CDR3 spans 16 amino acids. The V gene end was trimmed by 5 bases and the J gene end by 1 base; junction bases not matched to a gene: 7. The DNA of the CDR3 is TGTGCCAGTAGTCCCAGGACAGGGAGATCCTACAATGAGCAGTTCTTC. Translated, it gives CASSPRTGRSYNEQFF. Together with reference TRBV19 and TRBJ2-1, the CDR3 gives the full variable domain: DGGITQSPKYLFRKEGQNVTLSCEQNLNHDAMYWYRQDPGQGLRLIYYSQIVNDFQKGDIAEGYSVSREKKESFPLTVTSAQKNPTAFYLCASSPRTGRSYNEQFFGPGTRLTVL.

At least ten counts were recorded for this clonotype. With a much larger clone just one base away, this may be a read error. The chain couples TRBV20-1 to TRBJ2-5; TRBD2 might be the D (6 bases). Germline V gene sequence: CDR1 DFQATT, CDR2 SNEGSKA (reference sequence). This CDR3 contains 14 residues. Trimming removed 5 bases at V and 5 bases at J, with 18 bases between. The CDR3 sequence: CSAGAGDFGETQYF. The DNA of the CDR3 is TGCAGTGCTGGAGCTGGGGACTTTGGGGAGACCCAGTACTTC.

This clonotype was seen many times. The chain joins TRBV2 to TRBJ1-5; tentative D call: TRBD1 (6 bases). With 6 bases removed from V and 7 bases from J, the gap between germline ends came to 10 bases. Germline V gives CDR1 SNHLY, CDR2 FYNNEI. The CDR3 loop spans 12 amino acids. CDR3 DNA sequence: TGTGCCAGCAGAGGACAGAACCAGCCCCAGCATTTT. Residues: CASRGQNQPQHF.

This chain links TRBV6-1 with TRBJ1-1, with D maybe TRBD1 (6 bases). There are 13 residues in the CDR3. The V end was cut by 5 bases, the J end by 4 bases, with 11 bases between. Germline assignment: CDR1 MNHNS and CDR2 SASEGT. In DNA form, the CDR3 reads TGTGCCAGCAGTATTCAGGGGAGCACTGAAGCTTTCTTT. It is translated as CASSIQGSTEAFF.

The chain links TRBV30 to TRBJ1-5, with unresolved D. The CDR3 extends over 14 amino acids. Germline lookup yields CDR1 GTSNPN and CDR2 SVGIG (reference sequence). The V end lost 3 bases, the J end lost 2 bases, and 11 bases lay between the germline ends. The CDR3 loop reads CAWSQTRGNQPQHF. The CDR3 bases are TGTGCCTGGAGCCAGACCAGAGGCAATCAGCCCCAGCATTTT. Together with reference TRBV30 and TRBJ1-5, the CDR3 gives the full variable domain: SQTIHQWPATLVQPVGSPLSLECTVEGTSNPNLYWYRQAAGRGLQLLFYSVGIGQISSEVPQNLSASRPQDRQFILSSKKLLLSDSGFYLCAWSQTRGNQPQHFGDGTRLSIL.